The entry below gives a single T cell receptor (beta chain) sequence along with its context. The antigen is unknown. Profiling relied on immunoSEQ multiplex PCR, and the TCRdb table lists in-frame clones only, not all of them. The sample consists of 100,000 to 150,000 clones, under 90% of them appearing once. The sample comes from a study of T cell responses to AZD1222 COVID-19 vaccine. Study results and limitations: Close to half of spike-specific TCRs reportedly recognize unmutated variant regions. Repertoire collection took place solely once the T cell response had peaked. In a largely white British group with more females than males, clonal diversity was possibly underestimated.

The TCR was taken from an adult in good health. The material sequenced was peripheral blood, taken on day 0 of AZD1222 vaccination.

The CDR3 loop is CASIWGANQPQHF. The CDR3 DNA is TGTGCCAGCATCTGGGGGGCCAATCAGCCCCAGCATTTT. The chain carries TRBV6-5 and TRBJ1-5; perhaps TRBD1 as D (6 bases). The germline V and J ends were trimmed by 7 bases and 3 bases, with 10 bases remaining between them. Germline V lookup: CDR1 MNHEY, CDR2 SVGAGI. CDR3 length: 13 residues.